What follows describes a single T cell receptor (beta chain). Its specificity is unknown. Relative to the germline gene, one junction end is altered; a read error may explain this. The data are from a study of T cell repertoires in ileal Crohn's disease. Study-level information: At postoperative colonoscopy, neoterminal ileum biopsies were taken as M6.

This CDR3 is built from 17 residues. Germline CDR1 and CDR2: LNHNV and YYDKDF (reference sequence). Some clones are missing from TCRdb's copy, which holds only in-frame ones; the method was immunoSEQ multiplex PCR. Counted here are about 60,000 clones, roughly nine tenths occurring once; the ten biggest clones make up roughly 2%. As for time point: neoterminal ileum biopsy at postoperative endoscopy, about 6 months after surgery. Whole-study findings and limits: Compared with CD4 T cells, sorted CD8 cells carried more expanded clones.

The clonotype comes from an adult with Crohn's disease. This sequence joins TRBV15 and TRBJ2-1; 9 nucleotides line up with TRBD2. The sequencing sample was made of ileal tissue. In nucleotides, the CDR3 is TGTGCCACCAGCGGAGAGCGGGAGGCCATCTCCTACAATGAGCAGTTCTTC. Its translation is CATSGEREAISYNEQFF.